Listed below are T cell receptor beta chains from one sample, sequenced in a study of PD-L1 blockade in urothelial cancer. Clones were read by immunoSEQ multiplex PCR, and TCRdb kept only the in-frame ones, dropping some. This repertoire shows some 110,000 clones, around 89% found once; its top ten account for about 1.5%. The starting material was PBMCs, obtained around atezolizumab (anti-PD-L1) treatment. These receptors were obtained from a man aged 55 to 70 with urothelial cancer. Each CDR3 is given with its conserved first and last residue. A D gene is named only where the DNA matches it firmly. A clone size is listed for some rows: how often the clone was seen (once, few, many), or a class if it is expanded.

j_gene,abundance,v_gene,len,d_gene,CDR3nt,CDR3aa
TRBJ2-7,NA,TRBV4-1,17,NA,TGCGCCAGCAGCCCGCCGGGGGTCCTTAGGGGCCACTACGAGCAGTACTTC,CASSPPGVLRGHYEQYF
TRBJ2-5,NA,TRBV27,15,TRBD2,TGTGCCAGCAGTTCAGGGACTAGTACCTGGGAGACCCAGTACTTC,CASSSGTSTWETQYF
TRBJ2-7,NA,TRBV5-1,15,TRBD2,TGCGCCAGCAGCCTAGCCGGGACTAGCACCAACGAGCAGTACTTC,CASSLAGTSTNEQYF
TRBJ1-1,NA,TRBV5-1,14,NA,TGCGCCAGCAGCTGGGAGCTCGGGAACACTGAAGCTTTCTTT,CASSWELGNTEAFF
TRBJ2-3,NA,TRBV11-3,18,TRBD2,TGTGCCAGCAGCCCCCGGACTAGCGGGGGGGCCCTTACAGATACGCAGTATTTT,CASSPRTSGGALTDTQYF
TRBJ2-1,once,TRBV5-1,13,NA,TGCGCCAGCAGCTTAACGGACAGAAATGAGCAGTTCTTC,CASSLTDRNEQFF
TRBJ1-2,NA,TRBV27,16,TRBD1,TGTGCCAGCAGTTTACGGCAGGGGGTTGGATCTGGTGGCTACACCTTC,CASSLRQGVGSGGYTF
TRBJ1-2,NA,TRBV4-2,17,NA,TGTGCCAGCAGCCTGGAATCGGGCAGGGAGGGGAGCTATGGCTACACCTTC,CASSLESGREGSYGYTF
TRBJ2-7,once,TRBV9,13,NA,TGTGCCAGCAGCGTAGATGGGCGTGGCGAGCAGTACTTC,CASSVDGRGEQYF
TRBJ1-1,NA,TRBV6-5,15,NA,TGTGCCAGCAGTTACGTTGGGGCCCCGAACACTGAAGCTTTCTTT,CASSYVGAPNTEAFF
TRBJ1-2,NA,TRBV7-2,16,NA,TGTGCCAGCAGCTTGTTCCACACCAGGGCTCGGTATGGCTACACCTTC,CASSLFHTRARYGYTF
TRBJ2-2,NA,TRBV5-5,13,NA,TGTGCCAGCATACGGGGGAACACCGGGGAGCTGTTTTTT,CASIRGNTGELFF
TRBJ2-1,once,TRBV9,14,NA,TGTGCCAGCAGCGTAGCTGGCAGATACAATGAGCAGTTCTTC,CASSVAGRYNEQFF
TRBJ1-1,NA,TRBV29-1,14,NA,TGCAGTGGGGGAGGGGGGGCGGTGAACACTGAAGCTTTCTTT,CSGGGGAVNTEAFF
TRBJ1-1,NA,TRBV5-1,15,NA,TGCGCCAGCAGCCGGGGAAGACCCCAAAACACTGAAGCTTTCTTT,CASSRGRPQNTEAFF
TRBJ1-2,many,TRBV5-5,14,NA,TGTGCCAGCAGCTTGGGGTCGACAGTCTGGGGCTACACCTTC,CASSLGSTVWGYTF